Many counts were recorded for the clone carrying this T cell receptor beta chain. The antigen is undetermined. TCRdb re-called the 5' RACE reads with MiXCR, one entry per CDR3 protein. The sample lists about 88,000 distinct CDR3 sequences, approximately 25% occurring once. The source of the sample is a study of T-cell memory formation after mild COVID-19. Study-wide background: Clustering of TCRs was largely donor specific. The study's findings and limits: Second-wave clones reaching peak frequency on day 37 lacked confirmed SARS-CoV-2 specificity.

This CDR3 is 12 amino acids long. The germline V gene encodes CDR1 SQVTM and CDR2 ANQGSEA. V shed 3 bases and J shed 4 bases, with 9 bases lying between them. The origin of this receptor is a man aged 18-30 years who had mild COVID-19 (a few samples of this study predate the infection). Cell type and time point are not known. Sequencing was done on a sample of PBMCs or a T cell subset sorted from them (not recorded which). The chain links TRBV29-1 to TRBJ1-1; D not resolved. CDR3 amino acids: CSVDYGSTEAFF. In DNA form, the CDR3 reads TGCAGCGTTGACTACGGGAGCACTGAAGCTTTCTTT.